Below, one TCR beta chain is given with its context. The antigen is undetermined. This record belongs to a study of Graves' ophthalmopathy and Graves' hyperthyroidism. Findings and limits, study-wide: A majority of expanded thyroid clonotypes exceeding 0.001 frequency were likewise present in blood.

Germline V gene lookup returns CDR1 SGDLS and CDR2 YYNGEE. The CDR3 covers 15 residues. Germline trimming cut 4 bases from V and 1 base from J; bases unmatched to any gene: 6. The TCR beta CDR3 regions underwent amplification from RNA transcripts. Following a first-round RT-PCR that used HTBI primers, a second-round multiplex PCR was carried out. TCRdb itself ran the multiplex PCR reads through MiXCR, one entry per CDR3 protein. This sample carries 650,000 to 900,000 distinct CDR3 sequences, 35% to 50% of them seen once, and the ten largest clones take about 40%. Sequenced sample: peripheral blood. The receptor was isolated from an adult man with Graves' ophthalmopathy. The chain recombines TRBV9 with TRBJ2-7; 9 nucleotides match TRBD1. The CDR3 loop reads CASSKDRGSSYEQYF. CDR3 nucleotides: TGTGCCAGCAGCAAGGACAGGGGCAGTTCCTACGAGCAGTACTTC. The full variable domain, in which reference TRBV9 and TRBJ2-7 provide the parts outside the CDR3, is DSGVTQTPKHLITATGQRVTLRCSPRSGDLSVYWYQQSLDQGLQFLIQYYNGEERAKGNILERFSAQQFPDLHSELNLSSLELGDSALYFCASSKDRGSSYEQYFGPGTRLTVT.